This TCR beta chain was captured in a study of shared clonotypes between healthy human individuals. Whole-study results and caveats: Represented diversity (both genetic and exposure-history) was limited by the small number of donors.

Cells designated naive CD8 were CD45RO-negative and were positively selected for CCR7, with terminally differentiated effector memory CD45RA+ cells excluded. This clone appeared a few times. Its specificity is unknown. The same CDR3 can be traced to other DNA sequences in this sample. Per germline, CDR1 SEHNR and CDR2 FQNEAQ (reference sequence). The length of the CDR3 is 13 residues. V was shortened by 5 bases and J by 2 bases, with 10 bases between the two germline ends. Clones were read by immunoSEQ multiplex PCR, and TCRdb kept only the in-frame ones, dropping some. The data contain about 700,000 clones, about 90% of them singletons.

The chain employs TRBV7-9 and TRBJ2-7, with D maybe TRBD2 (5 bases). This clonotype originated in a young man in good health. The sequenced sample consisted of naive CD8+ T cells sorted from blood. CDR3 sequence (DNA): TGTGCCAGCAGCAGTAGAGGGACCTACGAGCAGTACTTC. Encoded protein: CASSSRGTYEQYF.